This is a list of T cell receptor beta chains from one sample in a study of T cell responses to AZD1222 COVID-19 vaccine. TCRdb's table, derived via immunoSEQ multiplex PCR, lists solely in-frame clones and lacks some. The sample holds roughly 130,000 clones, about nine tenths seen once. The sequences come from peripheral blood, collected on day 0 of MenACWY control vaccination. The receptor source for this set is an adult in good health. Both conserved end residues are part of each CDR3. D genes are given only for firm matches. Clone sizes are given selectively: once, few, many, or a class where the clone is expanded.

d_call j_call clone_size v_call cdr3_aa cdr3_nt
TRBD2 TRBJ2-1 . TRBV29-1 CSVELAGARAEQFF TGCAGCGTTGAACTAGCGGGAGCCCGGGCTGAGCAGTTCTTC
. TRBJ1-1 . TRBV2 CASSSRFRDTEAFF TGTGCCAGCAGTTCAAGGTTTCGGGACACTGAAGCTTTCTTT
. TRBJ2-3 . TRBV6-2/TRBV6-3 CASSYRTGMADTQYF TGTGCCAGCAGTTACCGTACAGGAATGGCAGATACGCAGTATTTT
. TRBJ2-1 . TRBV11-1 CASSYPLGWYQNEQFF TGTGCCAGCAGCTACCCCCTTGGGTGGTATCAGAATGAGCAGTTCTTC
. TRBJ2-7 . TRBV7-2 CASSLRTVSYEQYF TGTGCCAGCAGCCTCCGGACAGTCTCCTACGAGCAGTACTTC
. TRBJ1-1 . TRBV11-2 CASSFADTEAFF TGTGCCAGCAGCTTTGCGGACACTGAAGCTTTCTTT
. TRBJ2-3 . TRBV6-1 CASSELREDTQYF TGTGCCAGCAGTGAACTCCGCGAGGATACGCAGTATTTT
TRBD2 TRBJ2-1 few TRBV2 CASRQGLAGGYNEQFF TGTGCCAGCAGGCAAGGGCTAGCGGGAGGGTACAATGAGCAGTTCTTC
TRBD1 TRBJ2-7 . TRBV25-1 CASSPGQGGEQYF TGTGCCAGCAGCCCGGGACAGGGAGGCGAGCAGTACTTC
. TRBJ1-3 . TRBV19 CASAATGNTIYF TGTGCCAGTGCGGCGACGGGAAACACCATATATTTT
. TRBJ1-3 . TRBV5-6 CASSLLGNTIYF TGTGCCAGCAGCTTGCTTGGAAACACCATATATTTT
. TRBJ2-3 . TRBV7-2 CASSLSGSTSTDTQYF TGTGCCAGCAGCTTATCCGGCAGTACTAGCACAGATACGCAGTATTTT
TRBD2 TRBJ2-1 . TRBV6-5 CASSYLAGEGSEQFF TGTGCCAGCAGTTACCTAGCGGGGGAGGGTAGTGAGCAGTTCTTC
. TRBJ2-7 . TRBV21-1 CASSKSRGREDFYEQYF TGTGCCAGCAGCAAAAGCCGGGGCCGGGAGGACTTCTACGAGCAGTACTTC
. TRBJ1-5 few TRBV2 CASKQVASNQPQHF TGTGCCAGCAAGCAGGTCGCGAGCAATCAGCCCCAGCATTTT
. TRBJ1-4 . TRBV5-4 CASSLSGATNEKLFF TGTGCCAGCAGCCTGTCGGGGGCAACTAATGAAAAACTGTTTTTT
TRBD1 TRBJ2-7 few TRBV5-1 CASSTRQGGNEQYF TGCGCCAGCAGTACCCGACAGGGGGGAAACGAGCAGTACTTC
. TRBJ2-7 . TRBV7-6 CASSLVQAYEQYF TGTGCCAGCAGCTTAGTACAGGCCTACGAGCAGTACTTC
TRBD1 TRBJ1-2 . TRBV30 CAWRRDRGVNYGYTF TGTGCCTGGAGACGGGACAGGGGAGTGAATTATGGCTACACCTTC
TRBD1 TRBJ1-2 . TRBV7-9 CASSTDRVVGYTF TGTGCCAGCAGCACGGACAGGGTGGTTGGCTACACCTTC
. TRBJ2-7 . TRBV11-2 CASSFTSSYEQYF TGTGCCAGCAGCTTTACATCATCCTACGAGCAGTACTTC
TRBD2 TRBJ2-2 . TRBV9 CASSSSGRDTGELFF TGTGCCAGCAGTTCTAGCGGGAGGGACACCGGGGAGCTGTTTTTT
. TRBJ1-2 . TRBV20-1 CSARGDGYTF TGCAGTGCCCGAGGGGATGGCTACACCTTC
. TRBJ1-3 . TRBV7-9 CASSQVAGTGNTIYF TGTGCCAGCAGCCAGGTAGCAGGAACTGGAAACACTATATATTTT
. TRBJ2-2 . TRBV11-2 CASSPGLDVYGELFF TGTGCCAGCAGCCCCGGACTGGATGTCTACGGGGAGCTGTTTTTT
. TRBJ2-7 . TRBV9 CASSVGGVHREQYF TGTGCCAGCAGCGTAGGAGGAGTACACCGGGAGCAGTACTTC
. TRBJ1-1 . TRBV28 CASSPRSQNTEAFF TGTGCCAGCAGTCCCCGTAGCCAAAACACTGAAGCTTTCTTT
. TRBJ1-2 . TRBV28 CASREQALDYTF TGTGCCAGCAGAGAACAGGCCTTGGACTACACCTTC
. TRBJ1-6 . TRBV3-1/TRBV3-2 CASSQSRDNSPLHF TGTGCCAGCAGCCAAAGCAGAGATAATTCACCCCTCCACTTT